This T cell receptor (beta chain) originates from a study of cytomegalovirus exposure and HLA in healthy donors. Study as a whole: A previous analysis identified around 120 million unique TCR beta sequences derived from around 200 million T cells.

PCR amplification relied on 60 Vbeta primers (plus 13 Jbeta primers). Method: immunoSEQ multiplex PCR; TCRdb's copy keeps in-frame clones and lacks some. Its clone listing holds 130,000 to 150,000 clones. Material: PBMCs. The TCR comes from a man aged 35 to 55 in good health and CMV-seronegative.

CDR3 residues: CASSLDHRDTDEQFF. The CDR3 DNA reads as TGTGCCAGCAGCTTAGATCATCGGGATACGGATGAGCAGTTCTTC. The V gene is TRBV11-3, the J gene TRBJ2-1, with D possibly being TRBD2 (5 bases). Per germline, CDR1 SGHNT and CDR2 YENEEA. The V end was cut by 0 bases, the J end by 8 bases, with 14 bases between. This CDR3 contains 15 residues.